A single sample gave rise to the 3 T cell receptor beta chains below, sequenced in a study of molecular identifiers for immune sequencing clone quantification. TCRdb reprocessed the PCR reads via MiXCR and lists one record per CDR3 protein. The sample includes approximately 320,000 distinct CDR3 sequences, about a quarter seen only once; the top ten take about 0.71%. Sequencing input: naive CD8+ T cells from blood, with Jurkat cell RNA spiked in. Indicated subset: FACS-sorted CD8+CD4-CCR7+CD45RA+ naive T cells. Every receptor here comes from a human donor in good health. Some libraries in this study had Jurkat cell RNA spiked in.

The chain recombines TRBV7-8 with TRBJ2-7; D is ambiguous. The CDR3 loop spans 14 amino acids. Germline V gene lookup returns CDR1 SGHVS and CDR2 FQNEAQ. The ends were cut back, 1 base at V and 0 bases at J, with 7 bases in the middle. The CDR3 protein is CASSLDVSSYEQYF. CDR3 DNA sequence: TGTGCCAGCAGCTTAGACGTCAGCTCCTACGAGCAGTACTTC.

This clonotype appeared a few times. This sequence joins TRBV30 and TRBJ2-7; D is unresolved. Deletions cut 1 base from V and 2 bases from J, with 3 bases between. This CDR3 has 11 amino acids. CDR1 GTSNPN and CDR2 SVGIG come from the germline V gene (reference sequence). CDR3 region: CAWSDPYEQYF. CDR3 in DNA: TGTGCCTGGAGTGATCCCTACGAGCAGTACTTC. The full variable domain, in which reference TRBV30 and TRBJ2-7 provide the parts outside the CDR3, is SQTIHQWPATLVQPVGSPLSLECTVEGTSNPNLYWYRQAAGRGLQLLFYSVGIGQISSEVPQNLSASRPQDRQFILSSKKLLLSDSGFYLCAWSDPYEQYFGPGTRLTVT.

In the case of this clonotype: A read error may produce the germline difference seen at one junction end. This chain connects TRBV7-9 to TRBJ1-3; D gene uncertain. Germline assignment: CDR1 SEHNR and CDR2 FQNEAQ (reference sequence). This CDR3 contains 15 residues. CDR3 DNA: TGTGCCAGCAGCTTATCCGAGTTCTCTGGAGACACCATATATTTT. Protein product: CASSLSEFSGDTIYF.